This T cell receptor beta chain emerged from a study of blood T cell repertoires in COVID-19. Study as a whole: The samples span acute and convalescent COVID-19 from the United States, Italy and Spain.

The CDR3 runs 15 residues. V dropped 3 bases and J dropped 7; count of bases not matched to a gene: 7. The germline CDR1 and CDR2 sequences are GTSNPN and SVGIG (reference sequence). Clones were read by immunoSEQ multiplex PCR, and TCRdb kept only the in-frame ones, dropping some. The sample contains around 130,000 clones, roughly 89% of which appear only once. The clonotype comes from a woman in her 50s with acute or convalescent COVID-19. Sequenced sample: peripheral blood. The chain couples TRBV30 to TRBJ1-6, with 9 bases fitting TRBD1. The CDR3 nucleotides are TGTGCCTGGAGGACACAGGGGGCTCGCAATTCACCCCTCCACTTT. Translation: CAWRTQGARNSPLHF.